Listed below are T cell receptor beta chains from one sample, sequenced in a study of CD8 T cells in ankylosing spondylitis. TCRdb independently ran MiXCR on the 5' RACE reads; one entry per CDR3 protein. The profile shows roughly 700,000 distinct CDR3 sequences, roughly 19% of them singletons. Source material: blood, either unsorted or a sorted T cell fraction (not recorded which). Every receptor here comes from a male donor with ankylosing spondylitis. The CDR3 runs from the conserved cysteine through the conserved F or W. D genes are given only for firm matches. Expanded clones get a size class; other rows say once, few or many, or leave the size out.

j_call d_call clone_size v_call cdr3_length cdr3_aa cdr3_nt
TRBJ1-1 NA NA TRBV5-1 14 CASSLAWGLTEAFF TGCGCCAGCAGCTTGGCTTGGGGATTGACTGAAGCTTTCTTT
TRBJ1-6 TRBD1 NA TRBV6-1 15 CASSATGGGGSPLHF TGTGCCAGCAGTGCCACAGGGGGCGGAGGGTCACCCCTCCACTTT
TRBJ2-3 NA many TRBV15 14 CATSGRIHTDTQYF TGTGCCACCAGCGGGCGGATACACACAGATACGCAGTATTTT
TRBJ2-5 NA few TRBV12-3/TRBV12-4 13 CASSFREFGTQYF TGTGCCAGCAGTTTTAGGGAGTTCGGGACCCAGTACTTC
TRBJ1-2 NA NA TRBV29-1 15 CSVEEAGSLNYGYTF TGCAGCGTTGAAGAGGCTGGCAGCCTTAACTATGGCTACACCTTC
TRBJ1-6 NA NA TRBV20-1 13 CSPDSLPNSPLHF TGCAGTCCGGACAGTCTACCGAATTCACCCCTCCACTTT
TRBJ2-5 NA NA TRBV29-1 11 CSVDVWETQYF TGCAGCGTTGATGTATGGGAGACCCAGTACTTC
TRBJ1-1 NA once TRBV20-1 12 CSARDNRDEAFF TGCAGTGCTAGAGATAACAGGGACGAAGCTTTCTTT
TRBJ2-7 NA NA TRBV29-1 13 CSVVIEEWREQYF TGCAGCGTTGTCATCGAGGAGTGGCGCGAGCAGTACTTC
TRBJ2-1 TRBD1 NA TRBV27 14 CASSSPGQNNEQFF TGTGCCAGCAGTTCTCCGGGACAGAACAATGAGCAGTTCTTC
TRBJ1-6 NA NA TRBV3-1 15 CASSQGTGNNSPLHF TGTGCCAGCAGCCAAGGGACCGGGAATAATTCACCCCTCCACTTT
TRBJ1-6 NA NA TRBV10-3 14 CAIGWGQGESPLHF TGTGCCATCGGTTGGGGGCAGGGAGAATCACCCCTCCACTTT
TRBJ2-2 NA NA TRBV24-1 13 CATRPGNTGELFF TGTGCCACCAGGCCGGGGAACACCGGGGAGCTGTTTTTT
TRBJ2-5 TRBD2 many TRBV20-1 16 CSATGLAGGPPETQYF TGCAGTGCGACGGGACTAGCGGGAGGGCCCCCAGAGACCCAGTACTTC
TRBJ2-1 NA NA TRBV19 15 CASSTNAGRANEQFF TGTGCCAGTAGTACCAATGCCGGCCGCGCGAATGAGCAGTTCTTC
TRBJ2-7 NA few TRBV9 15 CASSVNTGLNYEQYF TGTGCCAGCAGCGTAAATACGGGGCTTAACTACGAGCAGTACTTC
TRBJ2-5 NA few TRBV7-9 13 CASSHRDQETQYF TGTGCCAGCAGCCACAGGGACCAAGAGACCCAGTACTTC
TRBJ2-7 TRBD2 NA TRBV20-1 15 CSAFSGSGPSYEQYF TGCAGTGCTTTTTCCGGTAGCGGGCCATCCTACGAGCAGTACTTC
TRBJ2-7 TRBD2 many TRBV27 15 CASSLRTSGTYEQYF TGTGCCAGCAGTTTACGGACTAGCGGAACCTACGAGCAGTACTTC
TRBJ2-1 NA few TRBV14 16 CASSQGGRISYNEQFF TGTGCCAGCAGCCAAGGGGGGCGGATCTCCTACAATGAGCAGTTCTTC
TRBJ2-4 NA many TRBV20-1 13 CSAGGGAGNIQYF TGCAGTGCTGGAGGGGGCGCGGGAAACATTCAGTACTTC
TRBJ2-7 NA NA TRBV7-3 13 CASSLGGDSQQYF TGTGCCAGCAGCTTAGGCGGGGACAGCCAACAGTACTTC
TRBJ2-1 NA NA TRBV19 13 CASTTIPGNEQFF TGTGCCAGTACCACCATACCCGGCAATGAGCAGTTCTTC
TRBJ1-5 NA NA TRBV20-1 15 CSAIGTSSGNQPQHF TGCAGTGCTATAGGGACTTCCTCGGGCAATCAGCCCCAGCATTTT